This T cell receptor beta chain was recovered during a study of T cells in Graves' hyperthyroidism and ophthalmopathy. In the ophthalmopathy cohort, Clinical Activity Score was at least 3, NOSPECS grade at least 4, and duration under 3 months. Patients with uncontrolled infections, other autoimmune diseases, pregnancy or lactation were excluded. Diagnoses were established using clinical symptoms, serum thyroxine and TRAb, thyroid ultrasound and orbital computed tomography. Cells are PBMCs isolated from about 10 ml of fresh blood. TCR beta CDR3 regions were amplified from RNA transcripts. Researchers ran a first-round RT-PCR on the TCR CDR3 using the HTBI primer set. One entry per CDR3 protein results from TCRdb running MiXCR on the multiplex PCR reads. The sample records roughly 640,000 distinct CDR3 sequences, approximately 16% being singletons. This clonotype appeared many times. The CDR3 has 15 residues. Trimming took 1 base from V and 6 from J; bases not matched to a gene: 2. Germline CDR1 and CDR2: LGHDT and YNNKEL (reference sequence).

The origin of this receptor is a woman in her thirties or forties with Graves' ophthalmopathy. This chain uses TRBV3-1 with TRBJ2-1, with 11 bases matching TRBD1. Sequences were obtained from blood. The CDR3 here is CASSQGTGGVNEQFF. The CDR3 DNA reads TGTGCCAGCAGCCAAGGGACAGGGGGCGTCAATGAGCAGTTCTTC.